This T cell receptor (beta chain) stems from a study of cytomegalovirus exposure and HLA in healthy donors. Only in-frame clones appear in the TCRdb table, and some are missing; sequencing was by immunoSEQ multiplex PCR. The sample includes a few hundred thousand clones, more than 75% of them seen just once. Study-wide results and caveats: First-cohort TCR clusters were later found to tend to co-occur in the 120 or so validation repertoires. In vitro data verified three CMV-associated chains as specific for CMV antigens. It was 150 or so TCR beta chains that were listed as cytomegalovirus-associated.

To note about this clone: Its antigen is currently unknown.

The study drew the donors from its approximately 120-subject validation cohort, separate from the approximately 670-subject first cohort. The V gene end was trimmed by 4 bases and the J gene end by 4 bases; junction bases not matched to a gene: 3. Germline V gene data show CDR1 as SEHNR and CDR2 as FQNEAQ (reference sequence). This CDR3 region has 15 residues. This clonotype was obtained from a man between 18 and 35 years old in good health and CMV-seropositive. Source material: PBMCs. The rearrangement links TRBV7-9 to TRBJ2-1; TRBD2 aligns across 11 bases. CDR3 residues: CASSSGLADYNEQFF. The CDR3 nucleotides read TGTGCCAGCAGCTCGGGACTAGCGGATTACAATGAGCAGTTCTTC. Full variable domain (rest looked up from reference TRBV7-9 and TRBJ2-1): DTGVSQNPRHKITKRGQNVTFRCDPISEHNRLYWYRQTLGQGPEFLTYFQNEAQLEKSRLLSDRFSAERPKGSFSTLEIQRTEQGDSAMYLCASSSGLADYNEQFFGPGTRLTVL.